Shown below are 14 T cell receptor beta chains from a single sample sequenced in a study of vaccination and CD4 T cells after COVID-19. Treatment given: roughly 10-day PBMC culture with coronavirus spike peptide pools or control peptides (ViraFEST assay). Antigens of these TCRs are unknown. The Oncomine TCR Beta short-read assay sequenced DNA from cultured CD4+ T cells. A single record per CDR3 protein comes from TCRdb applying MiXCR to the PCR reads. The profile shows some 15,000 distinct CDR3 sequences, 48% of them singletons. Specimen: CD4+ T cells from blood, cultured in vitro, collected before SARS-CoV-2 vaccination. Receptor source: a human donor who had recovered from COVID-19.

The J gene is TRBJ1-3, the V gene TRBV7-9; D is possibly TRBD1 (5 bases). The germline gives CDR1 SEHNR, CDR2 FQNEAQ (reference sequence). The V end was cut by 2 bases, the J end by 4 bases, with 12 bases between. The CDR3 runs 15 residues. CDR3: CASSLPRRGGNTIYF. The CDR3 DNA reads as TGTGCCAGCAGCTTACCGAGGAGGGGAGGAAACACCATATATTTT.

This clonotype was counted a single time. The V gene is TRBV7-2, the J gene TRBJ2-7; D is uncertain. Germline V CDR1 and CDR2: SGHTA, FQGNSA. Trimming cost V 1 base and J 4 bases, with 14 bases left between them. This CDR3 has 15 residues. This CDR3 is CASSLVTKTEYEQYF. The CDR3, as DNA: TGTGCCAGCAGCTTAGTAACAAAAACAGAATACGAGCAGTACTTC. Complete variable domain (other parts from reference TRBV7-2 and TRBJ2-7): GAGVSQSPSNKVTEKGKDVELRCDPISGHTALYWYRQSLGQGLEFLIYFQGNSAPDKSGLPSDRFSAERTGGSVSTLTIQRTQQEDSAVYLCASSLVTKTEYEQYFGPGTRLTVT.

This chain links TRBV6-2 or TRBV6-3 with TRBJ2-7; 7 bases fit TRBD2. Germline trimming cut 7 bases from V and 0 bases from J; bases unmatched to any gene: 6. The CDR3 runs 14 residues. Germline CDR1 and CDR2: MNHEY and SVGEGT. Here the CDR3 reads CASKPSGISYEQYF. DNA of the CDR3: TGTGCCAGCAAGCCGAGCGGGATCTCCTACGAGCAGTACTTC.

The genes are TRBV7-9 and TRBJ2-1, with TRBD2 matching over 8 bases. The CDR3 is 13 residues long. Germline CDR1 reads SEHNR; CDR2 reads FQNEAQ (reference sequence). V gave up 3 bases and J gave up 5 bases; unmatched junction bases: 0. Written as DNA, the CDR3 is TGTGCCAGCAGCTTTAGCGGGGACAATGAGCAGTTCTTC. Protein sequence: CASSFSGDNEQFF.

The chain links TRBV12-3 or TRBV12-4 to TRBJ2-7; 9 bases agree with TRBD1. CDR3 length: 15 amino acids. J lost 2 bases, V lost 4 bases, and 6 bases had no gene match. The CDR3 DNA reads TGTGCCAGCAGTTCCTCCGGGACAGGGACCTACGAGCAGTACTTC. This gives the protein CASSSSGTGTYEQYF.

The chain couples TRBV20-1 to TRBJ2-1; 7 bases map to TRBD2. Trimming at V came to 3 bases and at J to 10 bases, leaving 6 bases not matched to a gene. Germline values: CDR1 DFQATT, CDR2 SNEGSKA (reference sequence). The CDR3 has 12 residues. CDR3 bases: TGCAGTGCTAGTCAAACGGGAGGCGAGCAGTTCTTC. Amino acids: CSASQTGGEQFF.

This chain uses TRBV2 with TRBJ2-2; 10 bases align to TRBD2. This CDR3 has 14 amino acids. The ends lost 1 base at V and 11 bases at J; junction bases unmatched: 4. Germline CDR1 and CDR2: SNHLY and FYNNEI. The CDR3 DNA reads TGTGCCAGCAGTGAAGGCGGACTAGCGGAAGAGCTGTTTTTT. Amino acid sequence: CASSEGGLAEELFF. The whole variable domain, filled in from reference TRBV2 and TRBJ2-2, reads EPEVTQTPSHQVTQMGQEVILRCVPISNHLYFYWYRQILGQKVEFLVSFYNNEISEKSEIFDDQFSVERPDGSNFTLKIRSTKLEDSAMYFCASSEGGLAEELFFGEGSRLTVL.

This chain connects TRBV28 to TRBJ2-1, with D possibly being TRBD2 (5 bases). The CDR3 totals 12 residues. V gave up 6 bases and J gave up 5 bases, with 8 bases separating them. Germline V lookup: CDR1 MDHEN, CDR2 SYDVKM. Written as DNA, the CDR3 is TGTGCCAGCAGGCTCGGGGACAATGAGCAGTTCTTC. Its translation is CASRLGDNEQFF.

The rearrangement uses TRBV19 and TRBJ1-2; D might be TRBD1 (6 bases). In germline, CDR1 is LNHDA, CDR2 SQIVND (reference sequence). CDR3 length: 13 residues. The V end was cut by 9 bases, the J end by 0 bases, with 11 bases between. In DNA form, the CDR3 reads TGTGCCAGCCGGGACACAGCTAACTATGGCTACACCTTC. It encodes CASRDTANYGYTF.

The CDR3 protein is CASSFPRLLGTYEQYF. The CDR3 DNA reads TGTGCCAGCAGTTTCCCGCGACTACTAGGAACCTACGAGCAGTACTTC. This chain joins TRBV28 and TRBJ2-7; D is possibly TRBD2 (5 bases). The CDR3 is 16 residues long. Trimming removed 3 bases from V and 2 bases from J, with 17 bases in between. Germline V lookup: CDR1 MDHEN, CDR2 SYDVKM.

The table lists this clonotype with a few counts. The V and J genes are TRBV5-4 and TRBJ2-5; 11 bases match TRBD2. Unmatched junction bases numbered 10, after V lost 2 bases and J lost 7 bases. Germline V CDR1 and CDR2: SGHNT, YYREEE (reference sequence). This CDR3 comprises 16 residues. CDR3 coding DNA: TGTGCCAGCAGCTTAACTAGCGGGAGTGGGTCCGGGACCCAGTACTTC. Amino acids: CASSLTSGSGSGTQYF. Filled out from reference TRBV5-4 and TRBJ2-5, the complete variable domain reads ETGVTQSPTHLIKTRGQQVTLRCSSQSGHNTVSWYQQALGQGPQFIFQYYREEENGRGNFPPRFSGLQFPNYSSELNVNALELDDSALYLCASSLTSGSGSGTQYFGPGTRLLVL.

The genes are TRBV5-5 and TRBJ2-1; D might be TRBD2 (6 bases). Germline V lookup: CDR1 SGHKS, CDR2 YYEKEE (reference sequence). Trimming left V 4 bases short and J 2 bases short, with 16 bases between. CDR3 size: 16 residues. CDR3 in DNA: TGTGCCAGCAGCCCCGGGACTGGCGAACCCTACAATGAGCAGTTCTTC. Protein product: CASSPGTGEPYNEQFF.

The chain recombines TRBV20-1 with TRBJ2-1; 14 positions match TRBD2. Germline V gene lookup returns CDR1 DFQATT and CDR2 SNEGSKA (reference sequence). This CDR3 is 15 amino acids long. With 3 bases clipped from V and 5 bases from J, the junction kept 3 bases outside the gene matches. DNA of the CDR3: TGCAGTGCTAGGACTAGCGGGAGGGCCAACAATGAGCAGTTCTTC. It encodes CSARTSGRANNEQFF.

The chain has TRBV19 and TRBJ1-1; D call uncertain. V was shortened by 6 bases and J by 1 base, with 21 bases between the two germline ends. The germline V gene encodes CDR1 LNHDA and CDR2 SQIVND (reference sequence). This CDR3 contains 17 residues. CDR3 in DNA: TGTGCCAGTAGCCTCCTCCGCGACACTCCGAGGAACACTGAAGCTTTCTTT. Amino acid sequence: CASSLLRDTPRNTEAFF.